The 18 T cell receptor beta chains reported below all come from one sample, sequenced in a study of blood T cell repertoires in COVID-19. Profiled with immunoSEQ multiplex PCR; TCRdb holds only in-frame clones, not every one. The repertoire includes tens of thousands of clones, about four fifths of them detected once, and around a tenth sits in the top ten. Sequencing was performed on peripheral blood. Every receptor here comes from a man older than 75 with COVID-19, enrolled during active disease.

J is TRBJ2-7 and V is TRBV21-1; the table gives TRBD2 as D, unverified against the DNA. TRBV21-1 is termed a pseudogene. The CDR3 extends over 15 amino acids. The CDR3 nucleotides are TGTGCCAGCAGCGAGCCGGGGAGCCGGCTCGGCGAGCAGTACGTC. This translates into CASSEPGSRLGEQYV.

This clone was seen only a few times. V usage is TRBV12-3 or TRBV12-4 and J usage is TRBJ1-2, with TRBD1 identical over 7 bases. J lost 12 bases, V lost 6 bases, and 7 bases had no gene match. CDR3 length equals 11 residues. CDR3 sequence (DNA): TGTGCCAGCAGCCCAGACAGGGTAAACACCTTC. Its translation: CASSPDRVNTF.

The rearrangement links TRBV5-1 to TRBJ2-2; 7 nucleotides align to TRBD1. CDR1 and CDR2 from the germline V gene are SGHRS and YFSETQ. J lost 4 bases, V lost 4 bases, and 7 bases had no gene match. The CDR3 sequence is 15 residues long. The CDR3 bases are TGCGCCAGCAGCCATACAGGGGTACGCACCGGGGAGCTGTTTTTT. Translated, it gives CASSHTGVRTGELFF.

The CDR3 DNA is TGTGCCAGCAGCGGGCAGATCTCCTATAATTCACCCCTCCACTTT. Translation: CASSGQISYNSPLHF. The chain has TRBV5-6 and TRBJ1-6; D gene ambiguous. The CDR3 has 15 amino acids. Germline-derived CDR1 and CDR2 are SGHDT and YYEEEE. The V end was cut by 4 bases, the J end by 0 bases, with 8 bases between.

The V gene is TRBV27, the J gene TRBJ2-4; tentative D call: TRBD1 (5 bases). In germline, CDR1 is MNHEY, CDR2 SMNVEV (reference sequence). The CDR3 loop spans 17 amino acids. V was cut by 0 bases and J by 0 bases, with 12 bases left in between. CDR3 in DNA: TGTGCCAGCAGTTTATCAGCGACAGTACTAGCCAAAAACATTCAGTACTTC. Its translation: CASSLSATVLAKNIQYF.

The chain is built from TRBV6-6 and TRBJ1-2; TRBD1 is a possible D gene (5 bases). Looked up from germline, CDR1 is MNHNY and CDR2 is SVGAGI (reference sequence). The CDR3 extends over 13 amino acids. V lost 7 bases and J lost 7, with 16 bases in between. DNA for the CDR3: TGTGCCAGCAAGATTCGGGGGAGGGGTGGCTACACCTTC. Residues: CASKIRGRGGYTF.

This chain uses TRBV24-1 with TRBJ1-2; 10 bases are shared with TRBD1. Germline CDR1 is KGHDR and CDR2 is SFDVKD. Losses at the gene ends were 3 bases for V and 0 bases for J; bases not matched to a gene: 6. CDR3 length equals 17 residues. The CDR3 loop is CATSDAPGQGPNYGYTF. The CDR3 nucleotides are TGTGCCACCAGTGATGCTCCGGGACAGGGGCCTAACTATGGCTACACCTTC.

The CDR3 nucleotides read TGTGCCATCAGCTCGGGAACCTATGGCTACACCTTC. The encoded protein is CAISSGTYGYTF. The V gene is TRBV10-3, the J gene TRBJ1-2; unclear D gene. V lost 6 bases and J lost 4, with 9 bases in between. The CDR3 spans 12 residues. CDR1 is ENHRY and CDR2 is SYGVKD in the germline V gene.

The rearrangement joins TRBV6-2 or TRBV6-3 to TRBJ1-1, with D tentatively TRBD1 (6 bases). The germline CDR1 and CDR2 sequences are MNHEY and SVGEGT. CDR3 length: 17 amino acids. Trimming pared 0 bases from V and 11 bases from J, leaving 25 bases between. This chain's CDR3 is CASSYSGHRGAVKRAFF. CDR3 nucleotide sequence: TGTGCCAGCAGTTACTCGGGACACCGAGGAGCGGTTAAGAGGGCTTTCTTT.

J is TRBJ2-3 and V is TRBV18; D remains unclear. V was pared by 2 bases and J by 2 bases, with 14 bases between. The CDR3 is 16 amino acids. CDR1 and CDR2 from the germline V gene are KGHSH and LQKENI. The CDR3 here is CASSPFRSAVTDTQYF. The CDR3 nucleotides read TGTGCCAGCTCACCATTTAGAAGTGCCGTCACAGATACGCAGTATTTT.

The genes are TRBV6-2 or TRBV6-3 and TRBJ2-1, with TRBD2 as a possible D gene (6 bases). There are 14 residues in the CDR3. V was shortened by 4 bases and J by 6 bases, with 13 bases between the two germline ends. Germline lookup yields CDR1 MNHEY and CDR2 SVGEGT. This CDR3 reads CASSWDSTRNEQFF. The DNA for the CDR3 is TGTGCCAGCAGTTGGGACTCAACTCGCAATGAGCAGTTCTTC.

The rearrangement links TRBV7-2 to TRBJ1-2; 7 bases are shared with TRBD1. This CDR3 has 14 amino acids. Germline CDR1 SGHTA, CDR2 FQGNSA. With V trimmed by 5 bases and J by 3 bases, 6 bases remained unmatched. CDR3 protein: CASSHRQGDYGYTF. DNA of the CDR3: TGTGCCAGCAGCCATAGACAGGGTGACTATGGCTACACCTTC.

The chain has TRBV30 and TRBJ1-2; D remains unclear. The V gene's germline CDR1 is GTSNPN and CDR2 SVGIG (reference sequence). This CDR3 has 12 residues. The V gene lost 3 bases and the J gene lost 6 bases, with 11 bases spanning the gap. The DNA of the CDR3 is TGTGCCTGGAGGCGGTCTTTCGATGGCTACACCTTC. Protein: CAWRRSFDGYTF. Using reference TRBV30 and TRBJ1-2 for the parts outside the CDR3, the full variable domain is SQTIHQWPATLVQPVGSPLSLECTVEGTSNPNLYWYRQAAGRGLQLLFYSVGIGQISSEVPQNLSASRPQDRQFILSSKKLLLSDSGFYLCAWRRSFDGYTFGSGTRLTVV.

Only one count was recorded for this clone. V is TRBV18 and J is TRBJ1-6; D might be TRBD1 (5 bases). Germline values: CDR1 KGHSH, CDR2 LQKENI. V lost 3 bases and J lost 7, with 10 bases in between. The length of the CDR3 is 14 residues. CDR3 coding DNA: TGTGCCAGCTCACCGGGACTCAAGAATTCACCCCTCCACTTT. This sequence encodes CASSPGLKNSPLHF.

The rearrangement joins TRBV12-3 or TRBV12-4 to TRBJ1-3; D gene unclear. The CDR3 contains 13 residues. The V gene lost 8 bases and the J gene lost 2 bases, with 10 bases spanning the gap. CDR3 region: CASSGVTGNTIYF. The CDR3 coding sequence is TGTGCCAGCTCCGGGGTGACTGGAAACACCATATATTTT.

This chain uses TRBV12-3 or TRBV12-4 with TRBJ2-5, with no clear D. Trimming cost V 2 bases and J 4 bases, with 8 bases left between them. This CDR3 spans 13 amino acids. CDR3 sequence: CASSLLVRETQYF. CDR3 bases: TGTGCCAGCAGTTTATTAGTACGAGAGACCCAGTACTTC.

On this clone itself: Other DNA sequences within the sample encode an identical CDR3. This chain's CDR3 is CASSRTAGLNSNQPQHF. The CDR3 region has the DNA TGTGCCAGCAGTCGGACTGCGGGCCTCAATAGCAATCAGCCCCAGCATTTT. V is TRBV6-2 or TRBV6-3 and J is TRBJ1-5, with D uncertain. The CDR3 extends over 17 amino acids. CDR1 is MNHEY and CDR2 is SVGEGT in the germline V gene. Deletions cut 5 bases from V and 0 bases from J, with 17 bases between.

This sequence joins TRBV25-1 and TRBJ2-1; D not certain. The length of the CDR3 is 15 residues. Germline lookup yields CDR1 MGHDK and CDR2 SYGVNS. Deletions cut 5 bases from V and 0 bases from J, with 11 bases between. The CDR3 DNA is TGTGCCAGCAGTATCGCAACCAGCTCCTACAATGAGCAGTTCTTC. Its protein product is CASSIATSSYNEQFF.